A selection of T cell receptor beta chains follows, all from one sample in a study of T cell repertoires in cytomegalovirus infection. TCRdb processed the reads anew with MiXCR; each CDR3 protein has one entry. The sample holds about 490,000 distinct CDR3 sequences, approximately 15% seen once. Sequenced input: CD8+ T cells from PBMCs. These receptors all stem from a human donor in good health (CMV status not recorded). Some clones in this sample may be carry-over from other donors' samples. The CDR3 runs from the conserved cysteine through the conserved F or W. Each record gives: CDR3 length, D gene, V gene, CDR3 protein. D genes are given only for firm matches.

length: 13; D: .; V: TRBV4-2; CDR3: CASSPSPNQPPHF
length: 17; D: .; V: TRBV9; CDR3: CASSHSWGGGYGNTIYF
length: 16; D: .; V: TRBV28; CDR3: CASRSGTSYSGNTIYF
length: 17; D: TRBD2; V: TRBV4-2; CDR3: CASSQEGLAGASGELFF
length: 15; D: TRBD2; V: TRBV27; CDR3: CASSGAGEDPDTQYF
length: 15; D: .; V: TRBV7-8; CDR3: CASSLIPAQDNEQFF
length: 14; D: .; V: TRBV9; CDR3: CASTPSGINNEQFF
length: 11; D: .; V: TRBV5-1; CDR3: CASSRRGELFF
length: 15; D: .; V: TRBV7-9; CDR3: CASTPTGRANYGYTF
length: 15; D: .; V: TRBV5-6; CDR3: CASSLAIQGAYEQYF
length: 17; D: .; V: TRBV3-1; CDR3: CASSQELVGGQQETQYF
length: 16; D: .; V: TRBV11-2; CDR3: CASSLVLAAAQNTQYF
length: 15; D: TRBD1; V: TRBV6-1; CDR3: CASSRGQGVRSPLHF
length: 12; D: .; V: TRBV7-9; CDR3: CASSLVREEQYF
length: 18; D: TRBD2; V: TRBV27; CDR3: CASSLDLTSGMNTGELFF
length: 17; D: TRBD1; V: TRBV10-3; CDR3: CAISESDRGGRIGELFF
length: 15; D: TRBD2; V: TRBV6-1; CDR3: CASSGLAGGTDTQYF
length: 12; D: .; V: TRBV6-5; CDR3: CASSYRDLRWYF
length: 14; D: TRBD1; V: TRBV2; CDR3: CANQEETGITEAFF
length: 14; D: TRBD1; V: TRBV12-3/TRBV12-4; CDR3: CASSTTGGPYEQYF
length: 12; D: .; V: TRBV25-1; CDR3: CASSESREEQYF
length: 18; D: .; V: TRBV7-9; CDR3: CASRGTGGNIPDKNIQYF
length: 12; D: .; V: TRBV27; CDR3: CASSFRGTEAFF
length: 14; D: .; V: TRBV7-3; CDR3: CASSLGPVNTEAFF
length: 16; D: TRBD2; V: TRBV6-5; CDR3: CASSYSGTSAYNEQFF
length: 13; D: .; V: TRBV4-1; CDR3: CASSQASFYGYTF
length: 18; D: .; V: TRBV7-8; CDR3: CASSFAVEGVQPVYGYTF
length: 15; D: TRBD2; V: TRBV6-6; CDR3: CASSQAGGIQETQYF
length: 14; D: .; V: TRBV6-1; CDR3: CASTRTPTTYEQYF
length: 17; D: TRBD1; V: TRBV28; CDR3: CASSPDRGWEGNQPQHF
length: 16; D: TRBD1; V: TRBV19; CDR3: CASSRTGGPLYNEQFF
length: 18; D: TRBD2; V: TRBV14; CDR3: CASSQRRSGGRGTDTQYF
length: 17; D: .; V: TRBV27; CDR3: CASSRRPGSKVGDTQYF
length: 13; D: TRBD1; V: TRBV6-5; CDR3: CASRWDREARAFF
length: 15; D: .; V: TRBV6-4; CDR3: CASSEDERANYGYTF
length: 13; D: .; V: TRBV20-1; CDR3: CSHRRSRDYGYTF
length: 19; D: TRBD2; V: TRBV20-1; CDR3: CSARALGGGGPSRYNEQFF
length: 16; D: TRBD1; V: TRBV4-2; CDR3: CASSQVGTGLGNEQFF
length: 18; D: .; V: TRBV7-9; CDR3: CASRPFTLGGISTDTQYF